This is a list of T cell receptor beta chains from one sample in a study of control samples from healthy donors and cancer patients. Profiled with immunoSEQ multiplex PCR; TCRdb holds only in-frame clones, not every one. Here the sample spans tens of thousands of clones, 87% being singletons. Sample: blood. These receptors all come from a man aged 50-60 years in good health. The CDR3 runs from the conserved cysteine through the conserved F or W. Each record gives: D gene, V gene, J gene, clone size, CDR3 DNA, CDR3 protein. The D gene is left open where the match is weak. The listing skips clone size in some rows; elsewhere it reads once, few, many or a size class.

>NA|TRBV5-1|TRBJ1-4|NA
TGCGCCAGCAGCTTGGGGGGTGAAAAACTGTTTTTT
CASSLGGEKLFF
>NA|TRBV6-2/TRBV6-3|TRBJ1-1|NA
TGTGCCAGCAGTTACCGGGGGGGCACTGAAGCTTTCTTT
CASSYRGGTEAFF
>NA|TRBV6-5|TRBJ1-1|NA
TGTGCCAGCAGTTACTTGGGAGCTGAAGCTTTCTTT
CASSYLGAEAFF
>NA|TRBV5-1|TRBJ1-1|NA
TGCGCCAGCAGCTCACAGGGCCCTCGAAACACTGAAGCTTTCTTT
CASSSQGPRNTEAFF
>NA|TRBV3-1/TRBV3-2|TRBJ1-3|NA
TGTGCCAGCAGCTCCAACCTTGGAAACACCATATATTTT
CASSSNLGNTIYF
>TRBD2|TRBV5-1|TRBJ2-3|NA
TGCGCCAGCAGCCCCTGGACTAGTGGCACAGATACGCAGTATTTT
CASSPWTSGTDTQYF
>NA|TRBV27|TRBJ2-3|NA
TGTGCCAGCAGTCGCTACAGGGATCGCGCAGATACGCAGTATTTT
CASSRYRDRADTQYF
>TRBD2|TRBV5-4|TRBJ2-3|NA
TGTGCCAGCAGCTGGGGGGAGGGGAAAGATACGCAGTATTTT
CASSWGEGKDTQYF
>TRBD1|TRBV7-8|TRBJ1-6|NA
TGTGCCAGCAACCCGGGACAGGGGTATTCACCCCTCCACTTT
CASNPGQGYSPLHF
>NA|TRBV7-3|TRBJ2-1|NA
TGTGCCAGCAGCCTCCTTGGTAGTGGGGAACAGTTCTTC
CASSLLGSGEQFF
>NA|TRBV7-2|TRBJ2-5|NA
TGTGCCAGCAGCTTATTCAAGGGGATGGGGGAGACCCAGTACTTC
CASSLFKGMGETQYF
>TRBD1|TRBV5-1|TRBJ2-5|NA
TGCGCCAGCAGCGGCGGGACAGGGTGGGAGACCCAGTACTTC
CASSGGTGWETQYF
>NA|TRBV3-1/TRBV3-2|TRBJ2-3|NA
TGTGCCAGCAGCCGCCTAACCGAGGGAACAGATACGCAGTATTTT
CASSRLTEGTDTQYF
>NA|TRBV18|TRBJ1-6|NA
TGTGCCAGCTCACCGTCGGCTGGAAATTCACCCCTCCACTTT
CASSPSAGNSPLHF
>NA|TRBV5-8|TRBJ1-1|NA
TGTGCCAGCAGCTTGGCGGCAGGTTCCATGAACACTGAAGCTTTCTTT
CASSLAAGSMNTEAFF
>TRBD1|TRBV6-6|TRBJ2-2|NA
TGTGCCAGCAGTTTAGGACAGGGGGCAGTAACCGGGGAGCTGTTTTTT
CASSLGQGAVTGELFF
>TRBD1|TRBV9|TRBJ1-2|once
TGTGCCAGCAGCGTAGGGGACAGACCCCAGAACTATGGCTACACCTTC
CASSVGDRPQNYGYTF
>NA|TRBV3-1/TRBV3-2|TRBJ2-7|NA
TGTGCCAGCAGCCAAAGCAGAGGGGAAAAGCAGTACTTC
CASSQSRGEKQYF
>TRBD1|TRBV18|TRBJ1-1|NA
TGTGCCAGCTCCCCAGAGACAGGGACTGAAGCTTTCTTT
CASSPETGTEAFF